This T cell receptor (beta chain) was documented in a study of Graves' ophthalmopathy and Graves' hyperthyroidism. Study-level findings and limits: In separating ophthalmopathy from stable hyperthyroidism, a 13-signature model achieved roughly 90% sensitivity and over 80% specificity.

The study amplified TCR beta CDR3 regions using RNA transcripts. After a first-round RT-PCR with HTBI primers, a second-round multiplex PCR was run. MiXCR was run by TCRdb on the multiplex PCR reads, yielding one entry per CDR3 protein. The profile shows a few hundred thousand distinct CDR3 sequences, 15% to 20% of them singletons. This clonotype was picked up many times. Its matching antigen is unknown. In donors with ophthalmopathy, activity was moderate-to-severe, with CAS ≥3, NOSPECS ≥4 and duration under 3 months. Exclusion covered patients with other autoimmune diseases or uncontrolled infections (as well as pregnancy or lactation). Thyroid ultrasound, orbital computed tomography, TRAb, serum thyroxine and clinical symptoms formed the basis of diagnosis. V lost 5 bases to trimming and J lost 1 base, with 9 bases between them. This CDR3 is built from 14 residues. Looked up from germline, CDR1 is MNHNS and CDR2 is SASEGT.

Sequenced sample: peripheral blood. This clonotype was sampled from an adult man with Graves' ophthalmopathy. The rearrangement links TRBV6-1 to TRBJ1-3; D gene ambiguous. This chain's CDR3 is CASSRPGSGNTIYF. CDR3 bases: TGTGCCAGCAGTCGACCGGGGTCTGGAAACACCATATATTTT.